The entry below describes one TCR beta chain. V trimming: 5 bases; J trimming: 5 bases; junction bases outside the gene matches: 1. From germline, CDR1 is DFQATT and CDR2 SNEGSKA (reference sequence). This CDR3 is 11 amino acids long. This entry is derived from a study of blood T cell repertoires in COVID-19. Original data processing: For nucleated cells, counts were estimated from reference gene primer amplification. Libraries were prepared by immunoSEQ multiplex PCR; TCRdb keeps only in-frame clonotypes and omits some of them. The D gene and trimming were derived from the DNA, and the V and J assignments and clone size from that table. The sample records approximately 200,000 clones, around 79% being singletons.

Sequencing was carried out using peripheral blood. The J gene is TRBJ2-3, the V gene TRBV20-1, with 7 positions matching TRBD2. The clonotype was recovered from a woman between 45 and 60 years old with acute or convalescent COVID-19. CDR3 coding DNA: TGCAGTGCTGCGGGGGAAGATACGCAGTATTTT. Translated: CSAAGEDTQYF.